A selection of T cell receptor beta chains follows, all from one sample in a study of metastatic and nonmetastatic thyroid tumors. TCRdb used MiXCR to call clones anew from the PCR reads. The top ten hold 50% to 60% of the sample, which has about 13,000 clones, more than 20% seen once. The specimen sequenced was blood. The receptors come from a male donor with papillary thyroid cancer or a benign thyroid nodule (not recorded which). Some clones in this sample may be carry-over from other donors' samples. The CDR3 runs from the conserved cysteine through the conserved F or W. Fields, in order: J gene, CDR3 length, D gene, V gene, clone size, CDR3 DNA, CDR3 protein. A D gene is named only where the DNA matches it firmly. Clone size appears in some rows only: once, few, many, or a class for an expanded clone.

>TRBJ1-1|14|TRBD1|TRBV6-1|-
TGTGCCAGCAGAGCCGACAGGGACCGCACTGAAGCTTTCTTT
CASRADRDRTEAFF
>TRBJ1-2|13|-|TRBV9|many
TGTGCCAGCAGCGTAGGCGTGTCGCGTGGCTACACCTTC
CASSVGVSRGYTF
>TRBJ2-1|13|TRBD1|TRBV20-1|-
TGCAGTGGTCCGGGACAGGGAACCAATGAGCAGTTCTTC
CSGPGQGTNEQFF
>TRBJ2-7|15|-|TRBV6-5|-
TGTGCCAGCAGTTACAGTCTAGCGAACTCCTACGAGCAGTACTTC
CASSYSLANSYEQYF
>TRBJ1-5|14|-|TRBV7-2|-
TGTGCCAGCTCCCGGGGGGGGGGATCCCAGCCCCAGCATTTT
CASSRGGGSQPQHF
>TRBJ2-5|15|-|TRBV7-9|-
TGTGCCAGCAGTACAGGACAGCCGTACCAAGAGACCCAGTACTTC
CASSTGQPYQETQYF
>TRBJ2-1|15|-|TRBV24-1|few
TGTGCCACCAGTGATTTGGGCTACGAGGGGAATGAGCAGTTCTTC
CATSDLGYEGNEQFF
>TRBJ2-3|15|TRBD1|TRBV6-1|-
TGTGCCAGCAGTGACGGACAGGGTGATGCAGATACGCAGTATTTT
CASSDGQGDADTQYF
>TRBJ2-3|14|-|TRBV25-1|-
TGTGCCAGCAGCCGGAACGAGAGATCAGATACGCAGTATTTT
CASSRNERSDTQYF
>TRBJ2-1|18|TRBD2|TRBV6-4|medium-sized
TGTGCTCCCCAATCGCCCAGCGGGGGTCGTGTTGTCGGCTATGAGCAGTTCTTC
CAPQSPSGGRVVGYEQFF
>TRBJ2-1|14|TRBD2|TRBV12-3/TRBV12-4|-
TGTGCCAGCAGTCCGACGGGAGGTCTCAATGAGCAGTTCTTC
CASSPTGGLNEQFF
>TRBJ2-1|16|TRBD2|TRBV4-1|many
TGCGCCAGCAGTCTCGCCCCTAGCGGGCCATCCAATGAGCAGTTCTTC
CASSLAPSGPSNEQFF
>TRBJ2-1|14|TRBD2|TRBV6-1|-
TGTGCCAGCAGAGCGGGAGGGCCCTACAATGAGCAGTTCTTC
CASRAGGPYNEQFF
>TRBJ2-7|17|TRBD2|TRBV19|-
TGTGCCAGTAGTATATACGCTGGGACTAGCGGGAGGGTCGAGCAGTACTTC
CASSIYAGTSGRVEQYF
>TRBJ2-3|14|-|TRBV6-2/TRBV6-3|-
TGTGCCAGCAGTTATGCGGTACTCACGGATACGCAGTATTTT
CASSYAVLTDTQYF
>TRBJ2-1|16|TRBD1|TRBV12-3/TRBV12-4|few
TGTGCCAGCAGCCGACCAACAGGGGATGATCGCAATGAGCAGTTCTTC
CASSRPTGDDRNEQFF
>TRBJ2-1|17|TRBD2|TRBV5-4|-
TGTGCCAGCAGCTTTCCGCGGGAGGGTAGCTCCTACAATGAGCAATTCTTC
CASSFPREGSSYNEQFF
>TRBJ1-5|13|TRBD1|TRBV2|few
TGTGCCAGCAGAAGGACAGGGAATCAGCCCCAGCATTTT
CASRRTGNQPQHF
>TRBJ2-3|16|TRBD2|TRBV11-1|many
TGTGCCAGCAGCCTAAGGGCTAGCGGGAGTTCGGATACGCAGTATTTT
CASSLRASGSSDTQYF
>TRBJ2-7|12|-|TRBV6-5|few
TGTGCCAGCAGTTACCGGGGATACGAGCAGTACTTC
CASSYRGYEQYF
>TRBJ2-1|14|TRBD1|TRBV4-2|-
TGTGCCAGCAGCCATGAGGACAGGGGCAATGAGCAGTTCTTC
CASSHEDRGNEQFF
>TRBJ2-1|15|TRBD2|TRBV20-1|-
TGCAGTGCTAGAGATCTGGCGGGGGGAATAGATGAGCAGTTCTTC
CSARDLAGGIDEQFF
>TRBJ2-3|14|-|TRBV11-3|many
TGTGCCAGCAGCCGGATAGCCATGACAGATACGCAGTATTTT
CASSRIAMTDTQYF
>TRBJ1-3|13|-|TRBV7-9|-
TGTGCCAGCGGGGACTTGTCGGGAAACACCATATATTTT
CASGDLSGNTIYF
>TRBJ2-3|13|-|TRBV7-2|few
TGTGCCAGCAGCTCCATCCCCACAGATACGCAGTATTTT
CASSSIPTDTQYF
>TRBJ2-7|15|TRBD1|TRBV10-2|-
TGCGCCAGCAGTGAATACGGGACAGGGGCCTACGAGCAGTACTTC
CASSEYGTGAYEQYF
>TRBJ2-7|11|-|TRBV28|many
TGTGCCAGCAGTCGCCGTTACGAGCAGTACTTC
CASSRRYEQYF
>TRBJ2-3|15|-|TRBV25-1|few
TGTGCCAGCACATCGGGCCCGGGAGCCGAAGATACGCAGTATTTT
CASTSGPGAEDTQYF
>TRBJ1-2|15|TRBD1|TRBV27|few
TGTGCCAGCAGTTTTGGTGACAGGGGTGACTATGGCTACACCTTC
CASSFGDRGDYGYTF
>TRBJ1-6|14|TRBD1|TRBV6-1|few
TGTGCCAGCAGTTTGGGGACAGGGCAATCACCCCTCCACTTT
CASSLGTGQSPLHF
>TRBJ2-1|13|TRBD2|TRBV6-4|few
TGTGCCAGCATTAGCGGGAGTGAAAATGAGCAGTTCTTC
CASISGSENEQFF
>TRBJ1-3|17|TRBD1|TRBV6-1|-
TGTGCCAGCAGTCCGTCTATGGACAGGATCTCTGGAAACACCATATATTTT
CASSPSMDRISGNTIYF
>TRBJ2-3|16|-|TRBV7-2|many
TGTGCCAGCAGCCCTCGACTAAACCCCCACACAGATACGCAGTATTTT
CASSPRLNPHTDTQYF
>TRBJ1-4|15|-|TRBV6-1|-
TGTGCCAGCACCAACCTCGACAGAAATCGGGAAAAACTGTTTTTT
CASTNLDRNREKLFF
>TRBJ1-2|13|-|TRBV9|many
TGTGCCAGCAGCGTAGACAGGAACTATGGCTACACCTTC
CASSVDRNYGYTF
>TRBJ2-1|16|-|TRBV4-2|few
TGTGCCAGCGGCCATTTCCCCGACGCACCCAACAATGAGCAGTTCTTC
CASGHFPDAPNNEQFF
>TRBJ1-4|14|TRBD1|TRBV29-1|many
TGCAGCGTTGATGTGGGGACAGATAATGAAAAACTGTTTTTT
CSVDVGTDNEKLFF
>TRBJ2-2|18|TRBD1|TRBV25-1|-
TGTGCCAGCAGCCAGACAGGGGGCGGAGATACGAACACCGGGGAGCTGTTTTTT
CASSQTGGGDTNTGELFF
>TRBJ1-2|14|-|TRBV3-1|-
TGTGCCAGCAGCCAAGTCCAGGGAGGAAGTGGCTACACCTTC
CASSQVQGGSGYTF
>TRBJ2-2|14|-|TRBV29-1|many
TGCAGCGTTGAGGGTCCAAGTAGGACCGGGGAGCTGTTTTTT
CSVEGPSRTGELFF
>TRBJ2-7|12|-|TRBV27|medium-sized
TGTGCCAGTCGAAAGGTGGGGTACGAGCAGTACTTC
CASRKVGYEQYF
>TRBJ2-3|16|-|TRBV5-1|once
TGCGCCAGCAGCTCTGGGGACTCCTTGTCCCCAGATACGCAGTATTTT
CASSSGDSLSPDTQYF